Listed below are T cell receptor beta chains from one sample, sequenced in a study of CD8 T cells in Susac syndrome. TCRdb called the immunoSEQ multiplex PCR reads again in MiXCR, with one record for every CDR3 protein. The profile shows some 300,000 distinct CDR3 sequences, roughly 85% of them singletons. Sequencing was performed on CD8+ T cells from PBMCs. These receptors were taken from a human donor with multiple sclerosis. Each CDR3 is given with its conserved first and last residue. The order of the fields is CDR3 protein, CDR3 length, V gene.

CDR3 protein: CASSQSLLGEKLFF
CDR3 length: 14
V gene: TRBV4-3

CDR3 protein: CASSPLADTQYF
CDR3 length: 12
V gene: TRBV27

CDR3 protein: CASSPRGVSSYEQYF
CDR3 length: 15
V gene: TRBV28

CDR3 protein: CSVVQGSRRYTDTQYF
CDR3 length: 16
V gene: TRBV29-1

CDR3 protein: CASSQGFNPGTPQETQYF
CDR3 length: 18
V gene: TRBV4-3

CDR3 protein: CASSESGSLLNEQFF
CDR3 length: 15
V gene: TRBV9

CDR3 protein: CSAPLRTSGRLNTDTQYF
CDR3 length: 18
V gene: TRBV20-1

CDR3 protein: CASSTAVSSYNEQFF
CDR3 length: 15
V gene: TRBV19

CDR3 protein: CASSLAPIYSNQPQHF
CDR3 length: 16
V gene: TRBV5-5

CDR3 protein: CASSVGPGGEAFF
CDR3 length: 13
V gene: TRBV9